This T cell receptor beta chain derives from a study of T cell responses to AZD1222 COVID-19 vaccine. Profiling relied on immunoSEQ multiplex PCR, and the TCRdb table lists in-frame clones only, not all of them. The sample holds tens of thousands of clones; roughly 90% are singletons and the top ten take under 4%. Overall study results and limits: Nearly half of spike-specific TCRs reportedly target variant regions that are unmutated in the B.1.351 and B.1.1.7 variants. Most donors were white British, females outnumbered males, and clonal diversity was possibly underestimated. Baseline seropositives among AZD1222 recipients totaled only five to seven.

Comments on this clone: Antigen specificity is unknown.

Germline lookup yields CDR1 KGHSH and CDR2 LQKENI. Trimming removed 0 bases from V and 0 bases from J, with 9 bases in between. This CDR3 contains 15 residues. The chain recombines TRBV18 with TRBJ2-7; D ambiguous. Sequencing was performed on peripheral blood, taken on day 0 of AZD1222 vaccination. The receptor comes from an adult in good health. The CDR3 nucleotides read TGTGCCAGCTCACCACCTAACTTGAACTCCTACGAGCAGTACTTC. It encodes CASSPPNLNSYEQYF.